Listed here is a single T cell receptor (beta chain). After autologous stem cell transplantation all patients relapsed, and prior brentuximab vedotin exposure differed between cohorts. The protocol was immunoSEQ multiplex PCR, while the TCRdb copy is restricted to in-frame clones and leaves out a portion. The table shows about 94,000 clones, with roughly nine tenths occurring only once. This CDR3 has 14 residues. The ends were cut back, 1 base at V and 0 bases at J, with 8 bases in the middle. Germline V gives CDR1 SGHNT, CDR2 YYREEE (reference sequence). The data belong to a study of PD-1 blockade in classical Hodgkin lymphoma.

The chain uses TRBV5-4 and TRBJ2-7, with D tentatively TRBD2 (6 bases). The material was peripheral blood mononuclear cells (PBMCs), obtained before the second cycle of nivolumab. This receptor was identified in a human donor with classical Hodgkin lymphoma. The CDR3 loop is CASSLRTTSYEQYF. The CDR3 DNA reads as TGTGCCAGCAGCTTGCGGACTACCTCCTACGAGCAGTACTTC.